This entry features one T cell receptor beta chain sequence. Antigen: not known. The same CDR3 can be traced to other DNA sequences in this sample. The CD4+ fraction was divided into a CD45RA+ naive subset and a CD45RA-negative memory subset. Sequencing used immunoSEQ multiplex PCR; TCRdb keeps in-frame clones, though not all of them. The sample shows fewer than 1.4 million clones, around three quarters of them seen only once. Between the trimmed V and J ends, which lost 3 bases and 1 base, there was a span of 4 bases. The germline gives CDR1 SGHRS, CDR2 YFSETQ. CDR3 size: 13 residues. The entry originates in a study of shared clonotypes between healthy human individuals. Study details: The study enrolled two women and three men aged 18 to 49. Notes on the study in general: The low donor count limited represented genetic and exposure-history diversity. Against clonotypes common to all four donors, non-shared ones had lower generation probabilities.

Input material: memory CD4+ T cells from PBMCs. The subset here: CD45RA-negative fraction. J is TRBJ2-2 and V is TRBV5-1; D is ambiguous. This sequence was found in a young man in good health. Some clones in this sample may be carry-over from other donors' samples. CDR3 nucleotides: TGCGCCAGCAGCTCAGGGAACACCGGGGAGCTGTTTTTT. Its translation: CASSSGNTGELFF. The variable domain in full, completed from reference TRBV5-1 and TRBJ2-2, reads KAGVTQTPRYLIKTRGQQVTLSCSPISGHRSVSWYQQTPGQGLQFLFEYFSETQRNKGNFPGRFSGRQFSNSRSEMNVSTLELGDSALYLCASSSGNTGELFFGEGSRLTVL.